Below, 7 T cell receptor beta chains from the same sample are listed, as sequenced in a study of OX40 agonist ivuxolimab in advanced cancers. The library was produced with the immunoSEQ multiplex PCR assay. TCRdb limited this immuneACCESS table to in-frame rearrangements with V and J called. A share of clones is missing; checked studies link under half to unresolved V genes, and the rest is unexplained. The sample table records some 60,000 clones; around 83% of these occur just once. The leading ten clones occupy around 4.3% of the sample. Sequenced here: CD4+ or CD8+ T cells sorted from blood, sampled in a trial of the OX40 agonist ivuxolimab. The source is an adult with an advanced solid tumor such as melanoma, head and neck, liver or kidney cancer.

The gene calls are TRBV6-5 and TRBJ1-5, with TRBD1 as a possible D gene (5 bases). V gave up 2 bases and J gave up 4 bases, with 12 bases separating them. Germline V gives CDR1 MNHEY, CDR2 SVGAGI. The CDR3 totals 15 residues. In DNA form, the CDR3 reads TGTGCCAGCAGTTACGGTGCAGGGCCGAATCAGCCCCAGCATTTT. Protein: CASSYGAGPNQPQHF.

This CDR3 is CASSYGENEKLFF. The CDR3 nucleotides are TGTGCCAGCAGTTACGGCGAGAATGAAAAACTGTTTTTT. J is TRBJ1-4 and V is TRBV6-5; D unclear. The CDR3 is made up of 13 amino acids. The germline gives CDR1 MNHEY, CDR2 SVGAGI. The V gene lost 2 bases and the J gene lost 5 bases, with 6 bases spanning the gap.

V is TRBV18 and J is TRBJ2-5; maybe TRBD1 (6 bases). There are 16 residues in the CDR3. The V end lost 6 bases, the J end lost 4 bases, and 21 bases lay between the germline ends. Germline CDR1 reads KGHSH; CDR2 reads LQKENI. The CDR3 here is CASSTNAQGQVETQYF. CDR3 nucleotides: TGTGCCAGCTCCACCAACGCACAGGGTCAGGTAGAGACCCAGTACTTC.

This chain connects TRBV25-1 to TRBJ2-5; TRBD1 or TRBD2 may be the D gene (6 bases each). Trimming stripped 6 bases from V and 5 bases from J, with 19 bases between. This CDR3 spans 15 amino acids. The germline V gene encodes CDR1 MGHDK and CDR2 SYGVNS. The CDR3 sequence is CASSPYERGLETQYF. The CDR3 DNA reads TGTGCCAGCAGCCCCTACGAACGGGGGCTCGAGACCCAGTACTTC.

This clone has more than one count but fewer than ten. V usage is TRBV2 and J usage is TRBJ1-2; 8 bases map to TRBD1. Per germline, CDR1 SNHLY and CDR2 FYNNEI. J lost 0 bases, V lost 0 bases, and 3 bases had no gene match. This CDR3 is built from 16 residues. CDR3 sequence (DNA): TGTGCCAGCAGTGAAGCTGGACAGGGAGCTAACTATGGCTACACCTTC. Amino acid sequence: CASSEAGQGANYGYTF.

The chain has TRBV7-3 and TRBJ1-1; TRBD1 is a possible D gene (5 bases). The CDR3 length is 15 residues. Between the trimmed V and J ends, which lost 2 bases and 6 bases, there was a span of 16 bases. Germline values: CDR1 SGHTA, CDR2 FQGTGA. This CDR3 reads CASSLLIRGVAEAFF. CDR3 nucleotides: TGTGCCAGCAGCTTATTGATCCGGGGGGTTGCTGAAGCTTTCTTT.

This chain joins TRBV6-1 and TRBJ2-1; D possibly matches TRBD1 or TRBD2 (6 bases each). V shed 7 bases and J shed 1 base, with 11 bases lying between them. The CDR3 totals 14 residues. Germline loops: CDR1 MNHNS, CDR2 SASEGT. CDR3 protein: CASKGGLSYNEQFF. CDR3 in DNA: TGTGCCAGCAAGGGGGGATTGTCCTACAATGAGCAGTTCTTC.